Given below is one T cell receptor (beta chain) in context. No antigen is known for it. The germline CDR1 and CDR2 sequences are SQVTM and ANQGSEA. The CDR3 is 17 residues long. V lost 4 bases and J lost 0; bases outside the gene matches: 6. This sample is drawn from a study of T cell responses to AZD1222 COVID-19 vaccine. Generated by immunoSEQ multiplex PCR, the TCRdb table keeps only in-frame clones and is missing some. This table holds around 150,000 clones, roughly 92% found once. Study outcomes and limitations: Unmutated variant regions reportedly attract nearly half of all spike-specific TCRs.

The specimen comprised peripheral blood, sampled on day 0 of AZD1222 vaccination. This sequence joins TRBV29-1 and TRBJ2-1, with 13 bases that match TRBD2. This TCR derives from an adult in good health. As DNA, the CDR3 is TGCAGCGTTGGGGGACTAGCGGGATTCCGCTCCTACAATGAGCAGTTCTTC. Protein product: CSVGGLAGFRSYNEQFF.